These 7 T cell receptor beta chains share one sample of origin, sequenced in a study of Tregs in tolerant kidney transplant recipients. The table came from immunoSEQ multiplex PCR; TCRdb's copy has only in-frame clones and leaves some out. This sample yields about 77,000 clones, of which roughly 98% are seen a single time; around 0.51% belongs to the top ten. Material: CD4+ T cells from blood, obtained before the transplant. The receptor set was obtained from a human donor who received a combined kidney and bone marrow transplant.

The chain couples TRBV5-4 to TRBJ2-5; 8 nucleotides match TRBD2. This CDR3 comprises 14 residues. CDR1 is SGHNT and CDR2 is YYREEE in the germline V gene (reference sequence). Trimming removed 3 bases from V and 4 bases from J; junction bases left unmatched: 5. The CDR3 sequence: CASSSLGRGETQYF. In nucleotides, the CDR3 is TGTGCCAGCAGCTCCCTCGGGAGGGGAGAGACCCAGTACTTC.

The chain has TRBV30 and TRBJ2-2, with 11 bases aligning to TRBD2. The J segment lost 7 bases and the V segment lost 1 base, leaving 8 bases of the junction unmatched. The germline CDR1 and CDR2 sequences are GTSNPN and SVGIG (reference sequence). This CDR3 spans 16 amino acids. The CDR3 coding sequence is TGTGCCTGGAGTGCCCTAGCGGGGGGCCTTGGCGGGGAGCTGTTTTTT. Amino acid sequence: CAWSALAGGLGGELFF.

The CDR3 coding sequence is TGTGCCTGGAGCCTGTCTATGAGCACTGAAGCTTTCTTT. This codes for CAWSLSMSTEAFF. The V call is TRBV30, the J call TRBJ1-1; D is unresolved. V was cut by 3 bases and J by 4 bases, with 12 bases left in between. Germline CDR1 GTSNPN, CDR2 SVGIG (reference sequence). The CDR3 spans 13 residues. Drawing the rest from reference TRBV30 and TRBJ1-1, the complete variable domain is SQTIHQWPATLVQPVGSPLSLECTVEGTSNPNLYWYRQAAGRGLQLLFYSVGIGQISSEVPQNLSASRPQDRQFILSSKKLLLSDSGFYLCAWSLSMSTEAFFGQGTRLTVV.

The chain carries TRBV5-6 and TRBJ1-2; D may be TRBD1 (6 bases). The CDR3 runs to 15 residues. Germline loops: CDR1 SGHDT, CDR2 YYEEEE. V lost 4 bases and J lost 3, with 16 bases in between. CDR3 DNA sequence: TGTGCCAGCAGCCACAGGGCCCTTGGCTACTATGGCTACACCTTC. Translation gives CASSHRALGYYGYTF.

The CDR3 sequence is CASSQERITNTEAFF. CDR3 nucleotides: TGCGCCAGCAGCCAAGAGCGGATAACGAACACTGAAGCTTTCTTT. The chain uses TRBV4-1 and TRBJ1-1; unclear D gene. V lost 0 bases to trimming and J lost 1 base, with 9 bases between them. CDR1 and CDR2 from the germline V gene are MGHRA and YSYEKL. This CDR3 has 15 residues.

The chain uses TRBV27 and TRBJ2-1, with 11 positions matching TRBD2. The CDR3 runs to 15 residues. Germline V CDR1 and CDR2: MNHEY, SMNVEV (reference sequence). V was clipped by 5 bases and J by 7 bases; unmatched bases: 7. This CDR3 reads CASSRSGGASNEQFF. CDR3 coding DNA: TGTGCCAGCAGTCGTAGCGGGGGGGCCTCGAATGAGCAGTTCTTC.

The chain uses TRBV5-4 and TRBJ1-3; D perhaps matches TRBD1 (6 bases). V was cut by 0 bases and J by 0 bases, with 7 bases left in between. The CDR3 contains 15 residues. The germline V gene encodes CDR1 SGHNT and CDR2 YYREEE (reference sequence). The CDR3 region is CASSLGGPSGNTIYF. The DNA of the CDR3 is TGTGCCAGCAGCTTGGGGGGGCCCTCTGGAAACACCATATATTTT.